Listed here are 9 T cell receptor beta chains from one sample, sequenced in a study of blood T cell repertoires in COVID-19. This table comes from immunoSEQ multiplex PCR, and its TCRdb copy is limited to in-frame clones, with some not included. The data hold around 40,000 clones, with approximately 96% observed a single time. Material for sequencing was peripheral blood. The receptor source for this set is a human donor with active COVID-19. The donor label of this sample is uncertain.

This sequence joins TRBV7-8 and TRBJ1-2; D is perhaps TRBD1 (5 bases). V lost 5 bases and J 2 bases, leaving 9 bases between the germline ends. The CDR3 sequence is 13 residues long. Germline lookup yields CDR1 SGHVS and CDR2 FQNEAQ. The CDR3 DNA is TGTGCCAGCAGCCCTAGGGGAAACTATGGCTACACCTTC. Translating it yields CASSPRGNYGYTF.

The CDR3 is CASSTQRTGTNEKLFF. In DNA, the CDR3 is TGTGCCAGCAGTACACAACGGACAGGTACTAATGAAAAACTGTTTTTT. The V call is TRBV28, the J call TRBJ1-4; the match to TRBD1 covers 7 bases. The CDR3 is made up of 16 amino acids. Germline CDR1 is MDHEN and CDR2 is SYDVKM. V shed 5 bases, J shed 2 bases, and the junction held 8 bases outside the gene matches.

The chain has TRBV4-1 and TRBJ2-5, with 14 bases aligning to TRBD2. The CDR3 has 19 residues. Germline lookup yields CDR1 MGHRA and CDR2 YSYEKL. Losses at the gene ends were 0 bases for V and 0 bases for J; bases not matched to a gene: 6. CDR3 coding DNA: TGCGCCAGCAGCCAAGAATTCTGGACTAGCGGGGGGTACCAAGAGACCCAGTACTTC. Amino acids: CASSQEFWTSGGYQETQYF.

The chain carries TRBV28 and TRBJ2-1, with 9 bases lining up with TRBD1. The CDR3 consists of 18 residues. After removal of 6 bases from V and 5 bases from J, the junction contained 17 bases not matched to a gene. CDR1 is MDHEN and CDR2 is SYDVKM in the germline V gene. This chain's CDR3 is CASSIGGVTGGVHNEQFF. The CDR3 nucleotides are TGTGCCAGCAGCATCGGGGGTGTCACAGGGGGCGTCCACAATGAGCAGTTCTTC.

The chain carries TRBV6-2 or TRBV6-3 and TRBJ2-1; D gene uncertain. The CDR3 extends over 13 amino acids. Deletions cut 4 bases from V and 5 bases from J, with 9 bases between. Germline CDR1 and CDR2: MNHEY and SVGEGT. The CDR3 DNA reads as TGTGCCAGCAGTTTTTCGGGTAACAATGAGCAGTTCTTC. As protein: CASSFSGNNEQFF.

This chain joins TRBV24-1 and TRBJ2-3; possibly TRBD1 for D (6 bases). Trimming cost V 2 bases and J 0 bases, with 11 bases left between them. Germline V gene lookup returns CDR1 KGHDR and CDR2 SFDVKD. The CDR3 is 16 residues long. CDR3 region: CATSDYGQPSTDTQYF. The CDR3 DNA reads TGTGCCACCAGTGATTATGGACAGCCTAGCACAGATACGCAGTATTTT.

The rearrangement links TRBV5-1 to TRBJ1-2; maybe TRBD1 (6 bases). The CDR3 runs 16 residues. Germline CDR1 reads SGHRS; CDR2 reads YFSETQ. Trimming shortened V by 0 bases and J by 6 bases, and 18 bases separated the two germline ends. The CDR3 here is CASSLDLGRGFNGYTF. The CDR3 DNA follows: TGCGCCAGCAGCTTGGATCTCGGCAGGGGTTTTAATGGCTACACCTTC.

This clone was found once. The gene calls are TRBV20-1 and TRBJ2-7, with 7 bases aligning to TRBD1. The CDR3 has 11 amino acids. The germline CDR1 and CDR2 sequences are DFQATT and SNEGSKA (reference sequence). V lost 5 bases, J lost 3 bases, and 1 base stayed unmatched. This CDR3 reads CSAGTDYEQYF. The CDR3 DNA reads TGCAGTGCTGGGACAGACTACGAGCAGTACTTC.

The chain recombines TRBV4-3 with TRBJ2-1, with D uncertain. The V end was cut by 10 bases, the J end by 4 bases, with 17 bases between. The germline V gene has CDR1 LGHNA and CDR2 YSLEER. This CDR3 comprises 14 residues. The CDR3 sequence: CANSPPQVYNEQFF. The CDR3 coding sequence is TGCGCCAACTCACCCCCGCAGGTATACAATGAGCAGTTCTTC.